This TCR beta chain was documented in a study of CD8+CD57+ T cells in acquired aplastic anemia. Study as a whole: Each DNA sample taken from sorted CD4+ and CD8+ cells came to 3.2 ug on average. Study-wide results and limits: Between patients and controls, approximately 29 CD8+ CDR3 sequences were found in common.

Profiling that covered TCR beta VDJ and CDR3 relied on genomic DNA as its template. A single record per CDR3 protein comes from TCRdb applying MiXCR to the reads. The sample has about 260,000 distinct CDR3 sequences; 82% are singletons. Individuals selected for sequencing had exhibited CD8+CD57+ cell expansion on flow cytometry. Patients were untreated when blood was sampled. This clonotype has ten or more counts. What it binds is unknown. Trimming cost V 4 bases and J 5 bases, with 9 bases left between them. The germline gives CDR1 SGHVS, CDR2 FNYEAQ. The length of the CDR3 is 14 residues. The TCR originated in a human donor with aplastic anemia. Sequencing was done on a sample of sorted CD4+, CD8+, or CD8+CD57+ T cells (not recorded which) from PBMCs. The V call is TRBV7-6, the J call TRBJ1-6; tentative D call: TRBD1 (6 bases). The CDR3 reads CASSSDRNNSPLHF. The CDR3 DNA reads as TGTGCCAGCAGCTCGGACAGAAATAATTCACCCCTCCACTTT.